This T cell receptor (beta chain) was profiled in a study of cytomegalovirus exposure and HLA in healthy donors. Study summary: HLA-typed donors were the source of about 85 million unique TCRs, which an early data release held.

13 Jbeta primers and 60 Vbeta primers were used for the PCR. TCRdb's table, derived via immunoSEQ multiplex PCR, lists solely in-frame clones and lacks some. The repertoire holds about 180,000 clones, with around 80% as singletons. Each of the donors was a healthy bone marrow donor. Nominally healthy donors were sampled, though unrecorded immune exposures were likely. The CDR3 has 15 amino acids. Germline values: CDR1 SGHDT, CDR2 YYEEEE. V was clipped by 4 bases and J by 3 bases, with 14 bases between them. The TCR was taken from a man aged 18 to 30 in good health and CMV-seronegative. The rearrangement links TRBV5-6 to TRBJ2-4, with TRBD1 as a possible D gene (6 bases). Material: PBMCs. The chain's CDR3 is CASSAPNRDKNIQYF. The DNA for the CDR3 is TGTGCCAGCAGCGCACCCAACAGGGACAAAAACATTCAGTACTTC.